This T cell receptor beta chain comes out of a study of cytomegalovirus exposure and HLA in healthy donors. Points from the study as a whole: The investigators catalogued 164 TCR beta chains as cytomegalovirus-associated. Rarity marked most TCR sequences, yet some public TCRs occurred in many donors. Confirmation in vitro established that a few CMV-associated chains were specific for CMV antigens.

Some clones are missing from TCRdb's copy, which holds only in-frame ones; the method was immunoSEQ multiplex PCR. The table has over 150,000 clones, 75% to 95% seen once. The CDR3 runs to 12 residues. CDR1 and CDR2 (germline): MNHEY, SVGAGI. A word on this clone: Its antigen is not identified. One junction end does not reproduce the germline sequence, and a read error may be involved.

The clonotype was recovered from a woman in her late teens or twenties in good health and CMV-seropositive. Sequencing used PBMCs. The genes are TRBV6-5 and TRBJ1-2; TRBD1 aligns across 7 bases. The CDR3 DNA is TGTGCCAGCAGTTACTCAGGGACAGCCCCAGCCTTC. Protein: CASSYSGTAPAF.